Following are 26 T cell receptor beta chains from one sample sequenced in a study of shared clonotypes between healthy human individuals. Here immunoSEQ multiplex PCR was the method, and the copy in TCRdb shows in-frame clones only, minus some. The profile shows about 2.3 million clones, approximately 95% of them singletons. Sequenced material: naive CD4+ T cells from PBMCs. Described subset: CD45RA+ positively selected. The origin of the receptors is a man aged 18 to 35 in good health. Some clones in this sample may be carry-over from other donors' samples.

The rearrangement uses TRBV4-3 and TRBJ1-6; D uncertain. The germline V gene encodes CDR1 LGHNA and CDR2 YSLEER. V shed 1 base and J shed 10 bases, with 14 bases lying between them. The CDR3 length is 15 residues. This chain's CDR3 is CASSQALREGSPLHF. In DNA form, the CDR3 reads TGCGCCAGCAGCCAAGCGCTACGGGAAGGGTCACCCCTCCACTTT.

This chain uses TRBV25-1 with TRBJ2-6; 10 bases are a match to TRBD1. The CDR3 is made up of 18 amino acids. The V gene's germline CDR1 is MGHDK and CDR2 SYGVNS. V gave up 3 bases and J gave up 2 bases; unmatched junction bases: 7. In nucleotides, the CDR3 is TGTGCCAGCAGTGAGGCGGGACAGGGGTTGCCTGGGGCCAACGTCCTGACTTTC. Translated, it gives CASSEAGQGLPGANVLTF.

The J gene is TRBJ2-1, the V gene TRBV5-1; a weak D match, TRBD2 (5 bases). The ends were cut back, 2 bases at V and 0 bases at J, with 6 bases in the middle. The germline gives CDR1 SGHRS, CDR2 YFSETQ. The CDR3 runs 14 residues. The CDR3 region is CASSFGVSYNEQFF. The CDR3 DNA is TGCGCCAGCAGCTTCGGGGTCTCCTACAATGAGCAGTTCTTC.

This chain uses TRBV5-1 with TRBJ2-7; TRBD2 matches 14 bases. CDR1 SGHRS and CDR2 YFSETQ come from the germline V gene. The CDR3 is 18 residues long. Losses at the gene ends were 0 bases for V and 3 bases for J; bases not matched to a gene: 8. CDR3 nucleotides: TGCGCCAGCAGCTTGGAGACTAGCGGGAGGGATAGTGGCTACGAGCAGTACTTC. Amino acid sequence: CASSLETSGRDSGYEQYF.

CDR3 amino acids: CASSVGIRGQGATGELFF. The CDR3 DNA is TGTGCCAGCAGCGTCGGAATAAGGGGGCAAGGTGCAACCGGGGAGCTGTTTTTT. V and J are TRBV9 and TRBJ2-2, with 7 bases fitting TRBD1. Losses at the gene ends were 2 bases for V and 5 bases for J; bases not matched to a gene: 15. The CDR3 consists of 18 residues. The germline V gene has CDR1 SGDLS and CDR2 YYNGEE.

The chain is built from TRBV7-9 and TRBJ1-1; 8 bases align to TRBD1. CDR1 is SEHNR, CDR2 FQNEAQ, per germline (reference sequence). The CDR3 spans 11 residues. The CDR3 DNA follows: TGTGTTGGACAGGGCGGCACTGAAGCTTTCTTT. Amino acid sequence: CVGQGGTEAFF.

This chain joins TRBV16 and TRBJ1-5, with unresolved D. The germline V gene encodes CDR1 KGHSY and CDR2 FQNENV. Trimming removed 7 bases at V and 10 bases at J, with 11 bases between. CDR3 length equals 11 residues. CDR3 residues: CASTDTGPQHF. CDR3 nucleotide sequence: TGTGCCAGCACCGATACGGGACCCCAGCATTTT.

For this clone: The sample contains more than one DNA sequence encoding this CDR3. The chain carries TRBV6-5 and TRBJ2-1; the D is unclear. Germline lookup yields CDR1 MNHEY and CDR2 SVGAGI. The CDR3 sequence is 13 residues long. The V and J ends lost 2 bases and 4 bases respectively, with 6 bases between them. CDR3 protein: CASSYDRYNEQFF. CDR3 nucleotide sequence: TGTGCCAGCAGTTACGATAGATACAATGAGCAGTTCTTC.

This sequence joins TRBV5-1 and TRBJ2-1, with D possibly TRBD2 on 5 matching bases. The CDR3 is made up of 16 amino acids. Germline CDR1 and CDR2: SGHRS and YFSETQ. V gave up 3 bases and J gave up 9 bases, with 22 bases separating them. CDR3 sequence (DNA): TGCGCCAGCAGCTGGGGTGAAAAGCGTGTTCGGGGTGAGCAGTTCTTC. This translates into CASSWGEKRVRGEQFF.

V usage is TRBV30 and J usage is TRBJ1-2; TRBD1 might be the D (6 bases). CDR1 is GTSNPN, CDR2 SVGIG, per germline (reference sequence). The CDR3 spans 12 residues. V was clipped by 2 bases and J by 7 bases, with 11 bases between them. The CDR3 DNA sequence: TGTGCCTGGAGTAGACCCAGGGGTGGCTACACCTTC. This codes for CAWSRPRGGYTF.

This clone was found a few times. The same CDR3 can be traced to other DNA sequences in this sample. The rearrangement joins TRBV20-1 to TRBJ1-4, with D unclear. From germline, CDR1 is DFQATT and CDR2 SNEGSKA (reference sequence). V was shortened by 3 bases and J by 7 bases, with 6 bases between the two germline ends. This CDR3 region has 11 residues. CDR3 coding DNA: TGCAGTGCTAGGCGGGGTGAAAAACTGTTTTTT. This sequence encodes CSARRGEKLFF.

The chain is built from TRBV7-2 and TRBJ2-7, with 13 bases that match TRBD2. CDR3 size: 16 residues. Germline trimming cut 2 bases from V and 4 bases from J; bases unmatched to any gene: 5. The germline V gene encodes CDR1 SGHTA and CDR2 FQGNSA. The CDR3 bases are TGTGCCAGCAGCTTAAAGGGGACTAGCGGGATGTACGAGCAGTACTTC. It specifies CASSLKGTSGMYEQYF.

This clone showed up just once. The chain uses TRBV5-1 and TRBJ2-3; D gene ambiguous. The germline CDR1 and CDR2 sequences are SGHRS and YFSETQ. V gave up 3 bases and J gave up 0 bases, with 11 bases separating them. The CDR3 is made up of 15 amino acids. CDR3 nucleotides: TGCGCCAGCAGCTCCCAGACGGCTAGCACAGATACGCAGTATTTT. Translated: CASSSQTASTDTQYF.

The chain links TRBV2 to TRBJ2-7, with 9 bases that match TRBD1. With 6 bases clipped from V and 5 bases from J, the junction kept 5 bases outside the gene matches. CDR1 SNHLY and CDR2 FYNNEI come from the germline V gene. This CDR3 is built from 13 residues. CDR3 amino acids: CASRGQGTDEQYF. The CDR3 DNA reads TGTGCCAGCAGGGGACAGGGCACCGACGAGCAGTACTTC.

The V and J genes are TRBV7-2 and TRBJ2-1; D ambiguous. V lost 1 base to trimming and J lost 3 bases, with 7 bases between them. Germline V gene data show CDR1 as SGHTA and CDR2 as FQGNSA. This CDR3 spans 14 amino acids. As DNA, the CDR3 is TGTGCCAGCAGCTTAGAGCTGGTCTACAATGAGCAGTTCTTC. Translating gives CASSLELVYNEQFF. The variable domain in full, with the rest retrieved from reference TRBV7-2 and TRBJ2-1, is GAGVSQSPSNKVTEKGKDVELRCDPISGHTALYWYRQSLGQGLEFLIYFQGNSAPDKSGLPSDRFSAERTGGSVSTLTIQRTQQEDSAVYLCASSLELVYNEQFFGPGTRLTVL.

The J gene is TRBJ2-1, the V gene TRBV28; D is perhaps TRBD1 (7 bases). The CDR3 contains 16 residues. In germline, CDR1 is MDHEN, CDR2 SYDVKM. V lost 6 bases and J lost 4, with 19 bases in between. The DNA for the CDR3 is TGTGCCAGCAGCCAACAGGGGTCCGGGAGATACAATGAGCAGTTCTTC. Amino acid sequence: CASSQQGSGRYNEQFF.

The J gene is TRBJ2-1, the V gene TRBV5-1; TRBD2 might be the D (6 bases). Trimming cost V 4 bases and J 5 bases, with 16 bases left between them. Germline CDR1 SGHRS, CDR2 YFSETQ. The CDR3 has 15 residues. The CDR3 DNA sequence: TGCGCCAGCAGCCTGGGGACTGTCCTTGACAATGAGCAGTTCTTC. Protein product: CASSLGTVLDNEQFF.

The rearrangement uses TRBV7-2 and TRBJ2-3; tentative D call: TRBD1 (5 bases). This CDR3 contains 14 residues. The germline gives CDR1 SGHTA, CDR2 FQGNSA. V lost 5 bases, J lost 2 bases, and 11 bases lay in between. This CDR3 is CASSKDRYTDTQYF. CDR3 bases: TGTGCCAGCAGCAAAGACAGATACACAGATACGCAGTATTTT.

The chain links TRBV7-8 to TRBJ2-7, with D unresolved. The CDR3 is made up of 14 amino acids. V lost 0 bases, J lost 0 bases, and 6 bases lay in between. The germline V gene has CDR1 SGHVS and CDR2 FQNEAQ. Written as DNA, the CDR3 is TGTGCCAGCAGCTTAGCGGCCAGCTCCTACGAGCAGTACTTC. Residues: CASSLAASSYEQYF.

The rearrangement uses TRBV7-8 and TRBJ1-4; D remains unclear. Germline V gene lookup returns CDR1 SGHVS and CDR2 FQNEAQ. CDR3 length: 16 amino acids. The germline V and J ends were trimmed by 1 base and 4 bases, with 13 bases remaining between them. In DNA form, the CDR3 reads TGTGCCAGCAGCTTAGAACCGGTGCAGATTAATGAAAAACTGTTTTTT. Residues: CASSLEPVQINEKLFF.

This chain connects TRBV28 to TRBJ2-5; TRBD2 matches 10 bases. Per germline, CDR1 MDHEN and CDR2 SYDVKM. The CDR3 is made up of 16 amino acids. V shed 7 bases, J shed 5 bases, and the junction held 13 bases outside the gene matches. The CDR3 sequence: CASIGRSGRAWETQYF. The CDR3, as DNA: TGTGCCAGCATCGGTAGGAGCGGGAGGGCCTGGGAGACCCAGTACTTC.

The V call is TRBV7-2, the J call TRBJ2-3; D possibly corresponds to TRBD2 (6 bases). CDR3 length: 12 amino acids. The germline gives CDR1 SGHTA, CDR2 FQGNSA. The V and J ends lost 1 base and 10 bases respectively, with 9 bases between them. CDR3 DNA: TGTGCCAGCAGCTTAGGTCCGGGAGCGCAGTATTTT. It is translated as CASSLGPGAQYF.

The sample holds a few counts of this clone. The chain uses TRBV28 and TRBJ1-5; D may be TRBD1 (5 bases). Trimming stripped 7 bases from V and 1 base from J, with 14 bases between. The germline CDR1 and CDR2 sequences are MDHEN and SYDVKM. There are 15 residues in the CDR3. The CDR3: CASTPGRRSNQPQHF. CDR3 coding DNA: TGTGCCAGCACCCCGGGGCGGAGAAGCAATCAGCCCCAGCATTTT.

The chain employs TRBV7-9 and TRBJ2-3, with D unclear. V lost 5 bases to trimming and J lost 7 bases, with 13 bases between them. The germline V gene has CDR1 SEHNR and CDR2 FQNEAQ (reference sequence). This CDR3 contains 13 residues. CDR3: CASSREWGNTQYF. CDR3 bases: TGTGCCAGCAGCCGAGAGTGGGGTAATACGCAGTATTTT.

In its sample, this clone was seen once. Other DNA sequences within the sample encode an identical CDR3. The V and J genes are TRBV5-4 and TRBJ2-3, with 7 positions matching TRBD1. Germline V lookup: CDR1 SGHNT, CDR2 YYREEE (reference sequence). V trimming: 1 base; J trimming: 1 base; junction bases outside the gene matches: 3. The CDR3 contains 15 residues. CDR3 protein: CASSLRQGGTDTQYF. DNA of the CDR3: TGTGCCAGCAGCTTGAGGCAGGGGGGCACAGATACGCAGTATTTT.

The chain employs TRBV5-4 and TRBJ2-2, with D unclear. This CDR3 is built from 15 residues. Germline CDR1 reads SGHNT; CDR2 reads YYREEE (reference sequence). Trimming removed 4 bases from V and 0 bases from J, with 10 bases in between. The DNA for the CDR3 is TGTGCCAGCAGCATGGCTCAATCGAACACCGGGGAGCTGTTTTTT. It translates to CASSMAQSNTGELFF.